This entry lists 18 T cell receptor beta chains sequenced from one sample in a study of cytomegalovirus exposure and HLA in healthy donors. In the PCR, 60 Vbeta and 13 Jbeta primers were used. Libraries were prepared by immunoSEQ multiplex PCR; TCRdb keeps only in-frame clonotypes and omits some of them. Of roughly 82,000 clones listed, roughly 72% are singletons. Source material: PBMCs. These receptors originate from a woman between 40 and 50 years old in good health and CMV-seropositive.

This clone was recorded once. V and J are TRBV7-2 and TRBJ2-5; 8 bases fit TRBD1. This CDR3 has 17 amino acids. Germline V gives CDR1 SGHTA, CDR2 FQGNSA. The V and J ends lost 0 bases and 3 bases, in that order; junction bases with no gene match: 9. CDR3 sequence: CASSLAFGQGVEETQYF. CDR3 in DNA: TGTGCCAGCAGCTTAGCGTTCGGACAGGGTGTGGAAGAGACCCAGTACTTC.

This clone showed up just a few times. The genes are TRBV18 and TRBJ1-2; no reliable D call. V was shortened by 5 bases and J by 4 bases, with 11 bases between the two germline ends. The CDR3 is made up of 13 amino acids. From germline, CDR1 is KGHSH and CDR2 LQKENI. This chain's CDR3 is CASSEGGSYGYTF. The CDR3 DNA reads as TGTGCCAGCTCAGAGGGCGGTAGCTATGGCTACACCTTC.

This chain joins TRBV5-1 and TRBJ1-4; 7 nucleotides match TRBD1. The ends lost 4 bases at V and 3 bases at J; junction bases unmatched: 3. Germline V gives CDR1 SGHRS, CDR2 YFSETQ. This CDR3 has 14 residues. The CDR3 reads CASSLGQANEKLFF. The CDR3 DNA reads TGCGCCAGCAGCCTCGGACAGGCTAATGAAAAACTGTTTTTT.

V is TRBV19 and J is TRBJ2-4; D is perhaps TRBD1 (6 bases). Trimming stripped 5 bases from V and 8 bases from J, with 13 bases between. The CDR3 runs to 13 residues. Germline assignment: CDR1 LNHDA and CDR2 SQIVND (reference sequence). The CDR3 protein is CASSPQGRDIQYF. In DNA, the CDR3 is TGTGCCAGTAGTCCCCAGGGGCGGGACATTCAGTACTTC.

V and J are TRBV7-9 and TRBJ1-4, with 7 positions matching TRBD1. The CDR3 runs 13 residues. Germline trimming cut 1 base from V and 7 bases from J; bases unmatched to any gene: 0. Germline assignment: CDR1 SEHNR and CDR2 FQNEAQ (reference sequence). The chain's CDR3 is CASSLDRGEKLFF. The CDR3, as DNA: TGTGCCAGCAGCTTAGACAGGGGTGAAAAACTGTTTTTT.

This clone occurred a few times. This chain uses TRBV5-5 with TRBJ2-1; TRBD2 aligns across 7 bases. The CDR3 has 18 residues. Germline-derived CDR1 and CDR2 are SGHKS and YYEKEE (reference sequence). V was clipped by 1 base and J by 6 bases; unmatched bases: 16. CDR3 in DNA: TGTGCCAGCAGCTTGACCACAGTGGGACGCGGGAGATCCAATGAGCAGTTCTTC. It encodes CASSLTTVGRGRSNEQFF.

V is TRBV30 and J is TRBJ1-4; 7 nucleotides align to TRBD1. The CDR3 runs to 16 residues. V lost 0 bases and J lost 5; bases outside the gene matches: 9. Germline CDR1 reads GTSNPN; CDR2 reads SVGIG (reference sequence). CDR3 coding DNA: TGTGCCTGGAGTGTCCCTCGAGGGGGCGGGAATGAAAAACTGTTTTTT. Residues: CAWSVPRGGGNEKLFF.

The chain couples TRBV7-8 to TRBJ1-5; 7 bases line up with TRBD1. J gave up 0 bases and V 8 bases, and 13 bases lay outside the gene matches. The CDR3 is made up of 17 amino acids. CDR1 SGHVS and CDR2 FQNEAQ come from the germline V gene. CDR3 residues: CASDESEGAHSNQPQHF. In nucleotides, the CDR3 is TGTGCCAGCGACGAATCGGAGGGGGCGCATAGCAATCAGCCCCAGCATTTT.

The V gene is TRBV18, the J gene TRBJ2-1; 7 bases are shared with TRBD2. Germline assignment: CDR1 KGHSH and CDR2 LQKENI. The CDR3 is made up of 14 amino acids. With V trimmed by 11 bases and J by 3 bases, 10 bases remained unmatched. The CDR3 bases are TGTGCCTCCAAAGGGGCTAGCGGCTACAATGAGCAGTTCTTC. Its translation: CASKGASGYNEQFF. The full variable domain, in which reference TRBV18 and TRBJ2-1 provide the parts outside the CDR3, is NAGVMQNPRHLVRRRGQEARLRCSPMKGHSHVYWYRQLPEEGLKFMVYLQKENIIDESGMPKERFSAEFPKEGPSILRIQQVVRGDSAAYFCASKGASGYNEQFFGPGTRLTVL.

This chain links TRBV7-6 with TRBJ2-1; 14 bases are shared with TRBD2. CDR1 is SGHVS and CDR2 is FNYEAQ in the germline V gene. J gave up 4 bases and V 6 bases, and 14 bases lay outside the gene matches. CDR3 length: 19 residues. In DNA, the CDR3 is TGTGCCAGCAGGCGGACCGGGACTAGCGGGAGTCGCGTGTACAATGAGCAGTTCTTC. It yields the protein CASRRTGTSGSRVYNEQFF.

This clone was found once. The chain combines TRBV7-8 with TRBJ1-5; no firm D call. Trimming removed 5 bases at V and 5 bases at J, with 22 bases between. CDR3 length: 17 amino acids. Germline values: CDR1 SGHVS, CDR2 FQNEAQ. Here the CDR3 reads CASSLEEGSPSHQPQHF. The CDR3 nucleotides are TGTGCCAGCAGCCTAGAGGAGGGCAGTCCCAGCCATCAGCCCCAGCATTTT.

The V and J genes are TRBV5-1 and TRBJ1-2, with D hard to call. Trimming stripped 4 bases from V and 3 bases from J, with 13 bases between. CDR3 length: 14 amino acids. In germline, CDR1 is SGHRS, CDR2 YFSETQ. The CDR3 sequence: CASSPSGKDYGYTF. The CDR3 DNA reads as TGCGCCAGCAGCCCTTCGGGTAAGGACTATGGCTACACCTTC.

V gene TRBV6-6 combines with J gene TRBJ2-1; a weak D match, TRBD2 (5 bases). Germline lookup yields CDR1 MNHNY and CDR2 SVGAGI (reference sequence). The CDR3 sequence is 11 residues long. The ends were cut back, 10 bases at V and 9 bases at J, with 13 bases in the middle. The CDR3 bases are TGTGCCAACCTGGGAGCCGGTGAGCAGTTCTTC. This translates into CANLGAGEQFF.

The chain couples TRBV7-9 to TRBJ2-5; 10 bases align to TRBD1. Germline-derived CDR1 and CDR2 are SEHNR and FQNEAQ (reference sequence). V dropped 5 bases and J dropped 5; count of bases not matched to a gene: 8. CDR3 length: 15 amino acids. The CDR3 DNA reads as TGTGCCAGCAGCCCCGGGACAGGGGCCGGGGAGACCCAGTACTTC. It translates to CASSPGTGAGETQYF.

This chain links TRBV5-1 with TRBJ1-1, with 7 bases matching TRBD1. CDR1 is SGHRS, CDR2 YFSETQ, per germline. V trimming: 4 bases; J trimming: 5 bases; junction bases outside the gene matches: 5. The CDR3 length is 13 residues. The CDR3 loop reads CASSLTGETEAFF. The DNA for the CDR3 is TGCGCCAGCAGCCTTACAGGGGAGACTGAAGCTTTCTTT.

Regarding this clone: Other DNA sequences in this specimen translate into the identical CDR3. This chain links TRBV7-2 with TRBJ1-4; D is unresolved. Germline V lookup: CDR1 SGHTA, CDR2 FQGNSA. The CDR3 totals 14 residues. V lost 1 base to trimming and J lost 5 bases, with 8 bases between them. CDR3 amino acids: CASSLGGGNEKLFF. The CDR3 region has the DNA TGTGCCAGCAGCTTAGGGGGAGGAAATGAAAAACTGTTTTTT.

This rearrangement joins TRBV30 to TRBJ2-7, with 8 bases that match TRBD2. This CDR3 spans 15 amino acids. With 3 bases clipped from V and 5 bases from J, the junction kept 12 bases outside the gene matches. In germline, CDR1 is GTSNPN, CDR2 SVGIG (reference sequence). CDR3 DNA: TGTGCCTGGAGAGTTGGTAGCGGGATGGTAGACGAGCAGTACTTC. Its protein is CAWRVGSGMVDEQYF.

This clone was seen a handful of times. This rearrangement joins TRBV27 to TRBJ1-4; 8 bases line up with TRBD1. V shed 5 bases and J 4 bases; nucleotides not matched to a gene: 3. The CDR3 covers 14 residues. The germline CDR1 and CDR2 sequences are MNHEY and SMNVEV (reference sequence). The CDR3 region has the DNA TGTGCCAGCAGTCCGGGGACAGGTAATGAAAAACTGTTTTTT. Protein sequence: CASSPGTGNEKLFF.